Detailed here is one TCR beta chain. Its antigen is still unknown. Base qualities are not recorded, but no much larger clone differs from it by a single base. The library was built by means of the immunoSEQ multiplex PCR assay. RNA was extracted from all samples and reverse transcribed into cDNA, which served as template for TCR sequencing. SuperScript III was used for first-strand cDNA synthesis, primed with a 2:1 mix of oligo-dT and random hexamers. Amplification bias was assessed with a synthetic immune receptor repertoire, and residual bias was removed computationally. The paper's data handling went like this. Raw reads were preprocessed to remove errors, and CDR3 was defined according to IMGT conventions as the region from the conserved cysteine to phenylalanine. Clonality was calculated as 1 minus Shannon entropy normalized by log2 of the number of productive unique TCRs. CD4 or CD8 identity of scalp clones was inferred by cross-referencing scalp TCRbeta sequences with sorted blood CD4 and CD8 repertoires. TCRdb carries this immuneACCESS record with in-frame sequences only. Its versions omit some clonotypes, under half of them owing to an unresolved V gene in the studies checked, with the rest unexplained. V, J and clone size reflect that table, while D and trimming were determined from the DNA. A total of about 210,000 clones appear in this sample, 64% of them only once. About 4.2% of the sample goes to the ten largest clones.

The data belong to a study of CD8+ T cells in alopecia areata (dated by TCRdb to between 2017 and 2018). Regarding the study in general: Treated patients were enrolled in an open-label pilot trial of oral tofacitinib at 5 to 10 mg twice daily for moderate-to-severe alopecia areata. Patients stayed on tofacitinib for 6 to 18 months and then had 6 months of follow-up off drug so that delayed response and recurrence could be assessed. In treated patients, disease severity was measured using the SALT score, which gives the percentage of scalp surface area affected. High-throughput TCRbeta sequencing was used to examine T cell clonal expansion in alopecia areata in both the C3H/HeJ mouse model and human patients. On the human side, TCRbeta sequencing was run on scalp tissue and on sorted CD4+ and CD8+ peripheral blood T cells from healthy controls and from alopecia areata patients with either patchy or totalis/universalis disease. Patients on tofacitinib were biopsied at baseline and after 4 and 24 weeks of treatment, and several of the patients also had a later scalp biopsy. Scalp clonality was compared among normal scalp (n=4), patchy alopecia areata scalp (n=8), and alopecia totalis/universalis scalp (n=8). RNA was obtained with the PAXgene miRNA kit for fixed scalp, the miRNeasy kit for PBMCs, and the RNeasy kit for mouse skin. Amplification of TCRbeta CDR3 regions was done by immunoSEQ multiplex PCR using 35 Vbeta forward primers and 13 Jbeta reverse primers. Study-wide findings and limitations: Compared with normal scalp, lesional scalp had higher clonality and more expanded CD8+ clones, particularly in alopecia totalis/universalis, a pattern that suggests antigenic drive. The treated cohort was small, with a single nonresponder, so links between baseline CD8+ expansion and response need larger studies. Tofacitinib significantly lowered scalp clonality and the number of expanded CD8+ clones among the top 100 scalp clones. During tofacitinib treatment, many expanded lesional clones remained in scalp and blood, and this persistence may partly explain relapse after treatment is stopped. Shared TCR sequences between patients were less evident than in mice, which may be partly attributable to HLA diversity in the patient population. Resident alphabeta T cells in normal human skin are also sequenced, complicating scalp TCR repertoire analysis, unlike mouse skin dominated by gammadelta T cells.

The CDR3 goes from the cysteine to the phenylalanine over 13 residues. The kept DNA is CDR3 alone, 39 bases in frame from the first base. Relative to germline, V is 2 bases shorter and J is 3 bases shorter, with 7 bases between their ends. The CDR1 and CDR2 encoded by the germline V gene are SGHDT and YYEEEE. What the time point label conveys for this sample: four to five weeks on oral tofacitinib. The sample's treatment or condition label is to be understood as: oral pan-JAK inhibitor, 5-10 mg twice daily. Lesional scalp punch biopsies and peripheral blood were collected from alopecia areata patients. PBMCs were isolated by density centrifugation and stained for CD3, CD4 and CD8, after which CD4+ and CD8+ T cells were sorted on a FACSAria.

Sequencing was performed on CD4+ T cells sorted from blood, taken at week 4, from a patient treated with tofacitinib. The clonotype originates from a human donor with alopecia areata. The sequence joins TRBV5-6 to TRBJ2-3; the D segment could be TRBD2, given 6 matching bases. CDR3 region: CASSLSGTDTQYF. The DNA sequence follows: TGTGCCAGCAGCTTAAGCGGGACAGATACGCAGTATTTT.